The clone carrying this T cell receptor (beta chain) appeared many times. The target antigen is unknown. Included hyperthyroidism patients were aged 18 to 65 and newly diagnosed (under 2 months' duration). Lactation, pregnancy, uncontrolled infections and other autoimmune diseases were all grounds for excluding patients. The data are from a study of Graves' ophthalmopathy and Graves' hyperthyroidism. Study-wide results and caveats: Researchers report that a 13-signature model separated ophthalmopathy from stable hyperthyroidism, posting around 90% sensitivity and about 80% specificity. Among expanded thyroid clonotypes above 0.001 frequency, most also occurred in blood.

TCR beta CDR3 regions were amplified from RNA transcripts. Scientists carried out first-round RT-PCR using HTBI primers and then a second-round multiplex PCR. TCRdb ran MiXCR on the multiplex PCR reads and lists one entry per CDR3 protein. The sample shows 500,000 to 600,000 distinct CDR3 sequences, about two fifths of them seen only once. V was clipped by 4 bases and J by 0 bases, with 12 bases between them. Germline V gene data show CDR1 as LGHNA and CDR2 as YNFKEQ. The CDR3 has 15 residues. The clonotype originates from an adult man with Graves' hyperthyroidism. The sequenced material came from peripheral blood or thyroid tissue (not recorded which). The gene calls are TRBV4-2 and TRBJ1-1, with a weak D call TRBD1 (6 bases). In DNA, the CDR3 is TGTGCCAGCAGCCGAGGACAGTCGTTGAACACTGAAGCTTTCTTT. Translated: CASSRGQSLNTEAFF.